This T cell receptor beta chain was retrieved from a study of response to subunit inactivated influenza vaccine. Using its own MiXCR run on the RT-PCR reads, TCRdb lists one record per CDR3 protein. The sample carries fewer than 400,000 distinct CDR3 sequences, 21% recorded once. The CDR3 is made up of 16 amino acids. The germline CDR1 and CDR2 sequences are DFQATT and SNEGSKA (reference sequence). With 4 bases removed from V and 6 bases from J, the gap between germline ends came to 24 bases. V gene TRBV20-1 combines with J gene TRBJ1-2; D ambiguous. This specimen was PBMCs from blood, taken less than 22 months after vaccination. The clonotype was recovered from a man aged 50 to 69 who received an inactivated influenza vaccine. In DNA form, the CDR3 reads TGCAGTGCTAAGACCTCGCTCGCGTGGTATTTCGATGGCTACACCTTC. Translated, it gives CSAKTSLAWYFDGYTF.